These 31 T cell receptor beta chains were sequenced from one sample in a study of graft-versus-host responses after intestinal transplantation. The method was immunoSEQ multiplex PCR; TCRdb's version includes in-frame clones alone and lacks a portion of them. The data contain around 4,300 clones, over 25% of them seen just once; the ten biggest clones take up about 8%. Source: alloreactive CD4+ T cells from a mixed lymphocyte reaction culture, taken before transplantation. Subset specified: CFSE-low proliferating T cells sorted from approximately 6-day pre-transplant mixed lymphocyte reaction (GvH or HvG direction). These receptors were taken from a human patient who was an organ donor for intestinal transplantation.

The gene calls are TRBV6-5 and TRBJ2-2; 9 nucleotides align to TRBD2. The trim removed 6 bases at V and 1 base at J, leaving 0 bases unmatched. The CDR3 consists of 14 residues. Per the germline V gene, CDR1 is MNHEY and CDR2 is SVGAGI. The CDR3 nucleotides read TGTGCCAGCAGGACTAGCGGGAACACCGGGGAGCTGTTTTTT. Amino acids: CASRTSGNTGELFF.

This rearrangement joins TRBV14 to TRBJ1-2; no definite D call. V lost 0 bases and J 4 bases, leaving 18 bases between the germline ends. The length of the CDR3 is 17 residues. Germline lookup yields CDR1 SGHDN and CDR2 FVKESK. The DNA of the CDR3 is TGTGCCAGCAGCCAAGACCGCGCGGGCAGGTACGGCTATGGCTACACCTTC. It codes for CASSQDRAGRYGYGYTF.

The chain has TRBV6-5 and TRBJ1-2, with D maybe TRBD1 (6 bases). V gave up 8 bases and J gave up 6 bases, with 16 bases separating them. The CDR3 spans 13 residues. Germline CDR1 and CDR2: MNHEY and SVGAGI. CDR3 sequence (DNA): TGTGCCAGCGGTCTGTGGGGGGCAGATGGCTACACCTTC. Protein sequence: CASGLWGADGYTF.

This clone was detected only a few times. The genes are TRBV5-1 and TRBJ2-2, with 8 bases that match TRBD2. This CDR3 comprises 17 residues. Germline trimming cut 7 bases from V and 4 bases from J; bases unmatched to any gene: 15. CDR1 SGHRS and CDR2 YFSETQ come from the germline V gene. The CDR3 DNA reads as TGCGCCAGCCGGGCCGTGCTAGCGGGCTTGGGCACCGGGGAGCTGTTTTTT. Protein product: CASRAVLAGLGTGELFF.

The CDR3 spells CASSGGTGGLQWQFF. As DNA, the CDR3 is TGTGCCAGCAGTGGGGGGACAGGGGGTCTCCAATGGCAGTTCTTC. V usage is TRBV25-1 and J usage is TRBJ2-1; TRBD1 matches 11 bases. Germline CDR1 and CDR2: MGHDK and SYGVNS. V gave up 4 bases and J gave up 12 bases; unmatched junction bases: 11. CDR3 length: 15 amino acids.

V gene TRBV11-3 combines with J gene TRBJ2-7; TRBD2 is a possible D gene (6 bases). V was cut by 8 bases and J by 0 bases, with 11 bases left in between. Germline loops: CDR1 SGHNT, CDR2 YENEEA. The CDR3 extends over 13 amino acids. CDR3 coding DNA: TGTGCCAGCCTCTCGCGGGGCTCCTACGAGCAGTACTTC. It translates to CASLSRGSYEQYF.

This chain uses TRBV5-1 with TRBJ2-7; 8 bases map to TRBD1. The CDR3 is 13 amino acids. Germline trimming cut 4 bases from V and 3 bases from J; bases unmatched to any gene: 3. Germline lookup yields CDR1 SGHRS and CDR2 YFSETQ. CDR3 bases: TGCGCCAGCAGCGCCGGGACAGGCTACGAGCAGTACTTC. Residues: CASSAGTGYEQYF.

This clone was recorded a few times. The rearrangement links TRBV6-1 to TRBJ2-6; D ambiguous. Trimming took 1 base from V and 0 from J, leaving 13 bases between them. The CDR3 length is 18 residues. Germline loops: CDR1 MNHNS, CDR2 SASEGT. CDR3 sequence reads: CASSEVGLASSGANVLTF. The CDR3 bases are TGTGCCAGCAGTGAAGTAGGGCTCGCCAGCTCTGGGGCCAACGTCCTGACTTTC.

This chain connects TRBV6-1 to TRBJ2-7; no definite D call. The V and J ends lost 8 bases and 0 bases respectively, with 11 bases between them. Germline CDR1 is MNHNS and CDR2 is SASEGT. The CDR3 length is 13 residues. CDR3 in amino acids: CASQWTGSYEQYF. CDR3 in DNA: TGTGCCAGCCAATGGACCGGCTCCTACGAGCAGTACTTC.

This clone was seen only a few times. The V call is TRBV10-3, the J call TRBJ2-7; 7 nucleotides align to TRBD1. V was pared by 3 bases and J by 5 bases, with 7 bases of the junction left unmatched. CDR1 and CDR2 from the germline V gene are ENHRY and SYGVKD. The CDR3 runs 14 residues. CDR3 nucleotides: TGTGCCATCAGTGAAAGACAGGGTACGAACGAGCAGTACTTC. This gives the protein CAISERQGTNEQYF.

This chain connects TRBV5-4 to TRBJ2-3, with D possibly TRBD2 on 7 matching bases. V dropped 2 bases and J dropped 2 bases, with 12 bases sitting between them. Germline V CDR1 and CDR2: SGHNT, YYREEE (reference sequence). The CDR3 totals 15 residues. CDR3 nucleotide sequence: TGTGCCAGCAGCTTTGGGGGGGCCACCACAGATACGCAGTATTTT. Protein product: CASSFGGATTDTQYF.

The chain joins TRBV30 to TRBJ1-2; the D gene is possibly TRBD1 (6 bases). V dropped 2 bases and J dropped 0 bases, with 10 bases sitting between them. The CDR3 covers 14 residues. Germline V gives CDR1 GTSNPN, CDR2 SVGIG (reference sequence). The CDR3 region is CAWSRQGTNYGYTF. The CDR3, as DNA: TGTGCCTGGAGTCGGCAGGGGACTAACTATGGCTACACCTTC.

V and J are TRBV5-6 and TRBJ1-2; possibly TRBD1 for D (5 bases). Germline lookup yields CDR1 SGHDT and CDR2 YYEEEE. The CDR3 has 16 amino acids. Trimming left V 1 base short and J 5 bases short, with 18 bases between. CDR3 coding DNA: TGTGCCAGCAGCTTGAAGCGGTTTCAGGGACTATATGGCTACACCTTC. As protein: CASSLKRFQGLYGYTF.

The chain employs TRBV7-2 and TRBJ2-3; 9 bases match TRBD2. The V segment lost 5 bases and the J segment 4 bases; nucleotides outside the gene matches: 4. Germline CDR1 is SGHTA and CDR2 is FQGNSA. This CDR3 region has 14 residues. The DNA of the CDR3 is TGTGCCAGCAGCCCGGGACTAGCTCCAGATACGCAGTATTTT. Its protein is CASSPGLAPDTQYF.

The V and J genes are TRBV5-1 and TRBJ2-3; D is unclear. V lost 2 bases and J lost 4, with 11 bases in between. CDR3 size: 14 residues. Germline V lookup: CDR1 SGHRS, CDR2 YFSETQ. The DNA for the CDR3 is TGCGCCAGCAGCTTTCAAGGGCCAGCAGATACGCAGTATTTT. Translation gives CASSFQGPADTQYF.

The genes are TRBV7-6 and TRBJ1-6; 11 bases fit TRBD1. The CDR3 has 14 residues. Looked up from germline, CDR1 is SGHVS and CDR2 is FNYEAQ. Unmatched junction bases numbered 0, after V lost 1 base and J lost 10 bases. The chain's CDR3 is CASSLGTGGSPLHF. CDR3 coding DNA: TGTGCCAGCAGCTTAGGGACAGGGGGCTCACCCCTCCACTTT.

The chain recombines TRBV4-2 with TRBJ2-1; D gene unclear. The CDR3 is made up of 14 amino acids. Germline V gene data show CDR1 as LGHNA and CDR2 as YNFKEQ. V was shortened by 1 base and J by 3 bases, with 7 bases between the two germline ends. For the CDR3, the DNA is TGTGCCAGCAGCCAAGGACGAGGCTACAATGAGCAGTTCTTC. Residues: CASSQGRGYNEQFF.

The rearrangement uses TRBV7-2 and TRBJ2-3; TRBD2 matches at 11 bases. The CDR3 length is 17 residues. Germline V gives CDR1 SGHTA, CDR2 FQGNSA. The ends lost 5 bases at V and 4 bases at J; junction bases unmatched: 11. As DNA, the CDR3 is TGTGCCAGCAGCCTACGCGGACTAGCGGGCCCCGCAGATACGCAGTATTTT. This gives the protein CASSLRGLAGPADTQYF.

The chain links TRBV20-1 to TRBJ1-1; the D is unclear. Germline V gives CDR1 DFQATT, CDR2 SNEGSKA (reference sequence). Trimming removed 7 bases from V and 1 base from J, with 4 bases in between. The CDR3 is 10 residues long. CDR3 residues: CSDRNTEAFF. CDR3 DNA sequence: TGCAGTGACAGGAACACTGAAGCTTTCTTT.

This clone was observed once. The J gene is TRBJ1-1, the V gene TRBV6-5; D is unclear. Germline lookup yields CDR1 MNHEY and CDR2 SVGAGI. The V end was cut by 0 bases, the J end by 8 bases, with 13 bases between. The CDR3 has 14 residues. CDR3 loop: CASSYSTVLGEAFF. The CDR3 coding sequence is TGTGCCAGCAGTTACTCGACTGTCTTAGGGGAAGCTTTCTTT.

CDR3 sequence (DNA): TGTGCCAGCAGGGACAGGTTTGGCTACACCTTC. Its protein is CASRDRFGYTF. V usage is TRBV6-1 and J usage is TRBJ1-2; TRBD1 agrees at 7 bases. CDR1 is MNHNS, CDR2 SASEGT, per germline. The J segment lost 7 bases and the V segment lost 6 bases, leaving 2 bases of the junction unmatched. This CDR3 is built from 11 residues.

This clone was detected a few times. The CDR3 loop reads CASSLAVGPLGLYEQYF. In nucleotides, the CDR3 is TGTGCCAGCAGCTTAGCGGTAGGACCCCTTGGGTTATACGAGCAGTACTTC. This chain joins TRBV11-2 and TRBJ2-7; D gene ambiguous. CDR1 is SGHAT and CDR2 is FQNNGV in the germline V gene. V dropped 1 base and J dropped 4 bases, with 20 bases sitting between them. The CDR3 runs 17 residues.

This chain connects TRBV4-3 to TRBJ2-5; D remains unclear. CDR1 and CDR2 (germline): LGHNA, YSLEER. The germline V and J ends were trimmed by 1 base and 5 bases, with 11 bases remaining between them. The CDR3 loop spans 14 amino acids. CDR3 DNA: TGCGCCAGCAGCCAAGTCTTAGGGCTGGAGACCCAGTACTTC. Residues: CASSQVLGLETQYF.

V and J are TRBV6-5 and TRBJ1-4; D not certain. V lost 7 bases and J lost 0, with 3 bases in between. This CDR3 has 12 residues. The V gene's germline CDR1 is MNHEY and CDR2 SVGAGI. This CDR3 is CASTATNEKLFF. The CDR3 DNA follows: TGTGCCAGCACAGCAACTAATGAAAAACTGTTTTTT.

The chain carries TRBV28 and TRBJ1-5, with D maybe TRBD1 (5 bases). The CDR3 contains 15 residues. Germline lookup yields CDR1 MDHEN and CDR2 SYDVKM. Deletions cut 6 bases from V and 4 bases from J, with 16 bases between. CDR3 sequence reads: CASRTPSAGNQPQHF. The CDR3, as DNA: TGTGCCAGCAGAACCCCCTCGGCAGGGAATCAGCCCCAGCATTTT.

The V call is TRBV7-3, the J call TRBJ2-7, with 7 bases aligning to TRBD1. Germline CDR1 reads SGHTA; CDR2 reads FQGTGA. Losses at the gene ends were 6 bases for V and 5 bases for J; bases not matched to a gene: 7. CDR3 length: 13 residues. The CDR3 protein is CASSLDRDNEQYF. CDR3 in DNA: TGTGCCAGCAGTCTAGACAGGGATAACGAGCAGTACTTC.

This clone appeared a few times. The chain is built from TRBV10-2 and TRBJ2-7; the D gene is possibly TRBD1 (6 bases). CDR3 length: 12 residues. Germline assignment: CDR1 WSHSY and CDR2 SAAADI. V was cut by 5 bases and J by 2 bases, with 7 bases left in between. The CDR3, as DNA: TGCGCCAGCAGTTGGGACACCTACGAGCAGTACTTC. Its translation: CASSWDTYEQYF.

This clone was counted a few times. The rearrangement links TRBV10-3 to TRBJ2-1; 12 nucleotides agree with TRBD1. This CDR3 is built from 16 residues. V was clipped by 4 bases and J by 1 base; unmatched bases: 2. CDR1 and CDR2 from the germline V gene are ENHRY and SYGVKD. CDR3 sequence: CAISGGQGASYNEQFF. In DNA form, the CDR3 reads TGTGCCATCAGTGGGGGACAGGGGGCGTCCTACAATGAGCAGTTCTTC.

This chain connects TRBV6-5 to TRBJ1-5; 8 positions match TRBD1. V lost 4 bases to trimming and J lost 7 bases; unmatched junction nucleotides: 6. The length of the CDR3 is 14 residues. Germline-derived CDR1 and CDR2 are MNHEY and SVGAGI. CDR3 bases: TGTGCCAGCAGTTCGGACAGGGCGGACCAGCCCCAGCATTTT. Its protein is CASSSDRADQPQHF.

This CDR3 is CASSIRPGDTEAFF. CDR3 DNA: TGTGCCAGTAGTATAAGACCTGGGGACACTGAAGCTTTCTTT. The V call is TRBV19, the J call TRBJ1-1, with unresolved D. V was pared by 2 bases and J by 3 bases, with 10 bases between. Looked up from germline, CDR1 is LNHDA and CDR2 is SQIVND (reference sequence). This CDR3 is 14 amino acids long.

This clone was detected only a few times. This rearrangement joins TRBV18 to TRBJ1-5; TRBD1 might be the D (5 bases). CDR1 and CDR2 from the germline V gene are KGHSH and LQKENI. This CDR3 has 14 residues. V was trimmed by 0 bases and J by 2 bases, leaving 5 bases between them. CDR3 in DNA: TGTGCCAGCTCACCACCAGGGGGCAATCAGCCCCAGCATTTT. Its translation: CASSPPGGNQPQHF.